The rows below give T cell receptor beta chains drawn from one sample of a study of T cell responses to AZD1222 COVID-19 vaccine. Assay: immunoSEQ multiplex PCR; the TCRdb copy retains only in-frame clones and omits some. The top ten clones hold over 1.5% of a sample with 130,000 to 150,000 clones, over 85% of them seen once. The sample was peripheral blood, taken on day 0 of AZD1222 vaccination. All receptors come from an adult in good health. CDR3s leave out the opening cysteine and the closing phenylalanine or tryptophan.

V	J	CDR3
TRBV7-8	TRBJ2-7	ASRAGTSGYEQY
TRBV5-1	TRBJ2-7	ASSLPWTSSEPYEQY
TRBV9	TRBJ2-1	ASSVLHLAYEQF
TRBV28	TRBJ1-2	ASRATGLDYGYT
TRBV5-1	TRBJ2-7	ASSLGTSGPYEQY
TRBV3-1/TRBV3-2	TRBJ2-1	ASSPGRSNEQF
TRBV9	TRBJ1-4	ASSQRGGLNEKLF
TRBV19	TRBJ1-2	ASSPLTGDAFGYT
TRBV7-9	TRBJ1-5	ASSGQGAGQPQH
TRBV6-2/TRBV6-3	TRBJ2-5	ASSYAPSGDLETQY
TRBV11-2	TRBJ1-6	ASSPLRAGWDSPLH
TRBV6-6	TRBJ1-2	ASSDNPRGGYT
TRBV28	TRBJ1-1	ASRRTGRGEAF
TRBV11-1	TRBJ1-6	ASSLGADYNSPLH
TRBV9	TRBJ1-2	ASSPRPTGGGYGYT
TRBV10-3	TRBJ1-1	AISEPQLRPGQGTTEAF
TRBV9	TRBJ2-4	ASSVDEADIQY
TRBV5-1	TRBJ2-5	ASSLRLAGVGETQY
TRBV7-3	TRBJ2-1	ASSSTGTGTYNEQF
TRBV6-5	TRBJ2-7	ASSYASISYEQY
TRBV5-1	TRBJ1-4	ASSLEAGTKVEGKLF
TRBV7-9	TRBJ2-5	ASSLSGSRPETQY
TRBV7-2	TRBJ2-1	ASSGTSGRDNEQF
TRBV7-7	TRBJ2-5	ASSLGQEETQY
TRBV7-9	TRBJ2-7	ASSEAGAHEQY
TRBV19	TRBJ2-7	ASSITGLTYEQY
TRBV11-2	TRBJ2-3	ASSSSPLREWGTDTQY
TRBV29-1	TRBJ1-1	SVGSGWGMNTEAF
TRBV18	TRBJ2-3	ASSPWRESTDTQY
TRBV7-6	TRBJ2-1	ASSLGTAFFDEQF